The TCR beta chain under discussion was sequenced for a study of control samples from healthy donors and cancer patients. Clones were sequenced by immunoSEQ multiplex PCR, and TCRdb holds only the in-frame ones, with some missing. Of about 130,000 clones in the sample, 85% to 95% were seen once. Germline values: CDR1 MNHEY, CDR2 SVGAGI. Trimming shortened V by 7 bases and J by 1 base, and 10 bases separated the two germline ends. This CDR3 has 13 amino acids. The receptor was isolated from a man aged 55 to 70 with colorectal cancer. This chain connects TRBV6-5 to TRBJ1-1; tentative D call: TRBD1 (6 bases). Material: PBMCs. The DNA for the CDR3 is TGTGCCAGCACCCTGACAGGGAACACTGAAGCTTTCTTT. Protein sequence: CASTLTGNTEAFF.